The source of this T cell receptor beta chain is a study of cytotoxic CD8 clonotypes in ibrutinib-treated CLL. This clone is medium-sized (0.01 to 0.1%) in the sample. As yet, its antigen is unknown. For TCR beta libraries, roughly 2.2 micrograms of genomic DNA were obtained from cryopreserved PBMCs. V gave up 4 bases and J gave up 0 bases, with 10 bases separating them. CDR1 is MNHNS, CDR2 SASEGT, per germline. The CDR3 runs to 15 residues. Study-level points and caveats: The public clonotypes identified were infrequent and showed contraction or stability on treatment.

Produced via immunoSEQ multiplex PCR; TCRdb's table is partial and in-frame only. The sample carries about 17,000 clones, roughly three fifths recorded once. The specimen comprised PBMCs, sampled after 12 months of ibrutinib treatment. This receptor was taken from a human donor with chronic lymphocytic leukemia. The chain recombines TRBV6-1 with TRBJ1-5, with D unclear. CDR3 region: CASSVSADSNQPQHF. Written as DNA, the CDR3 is TGTGCCAGCAGTGTTAGCGCAGATAGCAATCAGCCCCAGCATTTT.